This entry lists 24 T cell receptor beta chains sequenced from one sample in a study of Graves' ophthalmopathy and Graves' hyperthyroidism. Amplified material comprised TCR beta CDR3 regions derived from RNA transcripts. HTBI primers were employed in first-round RT-PCR, then a second-round multiplex PCR followed. TCRdb re-called the multiplex PCR reads with MiXCR, one entry per CDR3 protein. The profile shows 650,000 to 800,000 distinct CDR3 sequences, about 41% of them singletons. Sequenced: peripheral blood. These receptors came from an adult man with Graves' ophthalmopathy.

This rearrangement joins TRBV10-3 to TRBJ2-7, with 9 bases aligning to TRBD1. Germline lookup yields CDR1 ENHRY and CDR2 SYGVKD. The V gene end was trimmed by 3 bases and the J gene end by 2 bases; junction bases not matched to a gene: 8. This CDR3 comprises 16 residues. The CDR3 nucleotides are TGTGCCATCAGTGAAGGGGGACAGGGAACGGCCTACGAGCAGTACTTC. Amino acid sequence: CAISEGGQGTAYEQYF.

This clonotype was seen a handful of times. The chain recombines TRBV5-1 with TRBJ2-7; 8 positions match TRBD2. Trimming removed 4 bases from V and 2 bases from J; junction bases left unmatched: 8. From germline, CDR1 is SGHRS and CDR2 YFSETQ. CDR3 length equals 15 residues. As DNA, the CDR3 is TGCGCCAGCAGCGCGGGAGGAGGGAGAGCCTACGAGCAGTACTTC. Translated, it gives CASSAGGGRAYEQYF.

J is TRBJ1-1 and V is TRBV20-1; no clear D gene. The V gene lost 1 base and the J gene lost 4 bases, with 19 bases spanning the gap. Germline V gene sequence: CDR1 DFQATT, CDR2 SNEGSKA (reference sequence). This CDR3 comprises 16 residues. CDR3 residues: CSARGLPTGSTTEAFF. In nucleotides, the CDR3 is TGCAGTGCTAGAGGTCTCCCAACGGGGTCTACCACTGAAGCTTTCTTT.

This clonotype was counted at least ten times. This chain joins TRBV10-3 and TRBJ2-2, with D tentatively TRBD2 (5 bases). The V end was cut by 10 bases, the J end by 0 bases, with 15 bases between. The CDR3 covers 15 residues. Germline values: CDR1 ENHRY, CDR2 SYGVKD. For the CDR3, the DNA is TGTGCCACCCGTGAGGGCCCCTCGAACACCGGGGAGCTGTTTTTT. Translating gives CATREGPSNTGELFF.

This clonotype has a count of ten or more. The chain combines TRBV10-3 with TRBJ2-7; no firm D call. Germline V lookup: CDR1 ENHRY, CDR2 SYGVKD. The CDR3 consists of 12 residues. Trimming shortened V by 0 bases and J by 5 bases, and 5 bases separated the two germline ends. In DNA, the CDR3 is TGTGCCATCAGTGAGTCGAATAACGAGCAGTACTTC. Translated, it gives CAISESNNEQYF.

In this sample, this clonotype turned up many times. V is TRBV7-9 and J is TRBJ1-4; D gene uncertain. In germline, CDR1 is SEHNR, CDR2 FQNEAQ (reference sequence). V lost 3 bases, J lost 4 bases, and 9 bases lay in between. This CDR3 comprises 14 residues. In DNA, the CDR3 is TGTGCCAGCAGCTTGCGGACGGATAATGAAAAACTGTTTTTT. Its translation: CASSLRTDNEKLFF.

The chain joins TRBV7-9 to TRBJ2-3; D is unclear. The ends were cut back, 0 bases at V and 0 bases at J, with 7 bases in the middle. This CDR3 is 15 amino acids long. Germline lookup yields CDR1 SEHNR and CDR2 FQNEAQ (reference sequence). CDR3 DNA sequence: TGTGCCAGCAGCTTAGCCGGTAGGAGCACAGATACGCAGTATTTT. Translating it yields CASSLAGRSTDTQYF. Full variable domain (outside the CDR3, taken from reference TRBV7-9 and TRBJ2-3): DTGVSQNPRHKITKRGQNVTFRCDPISEHNRLYWYRQTLGQGPEFLTYFQNEAQLEKSRLLSDRFSAERPKGSFSTLEIQRTEQGDSAMYLCASSLAGRSTDTQYFGPGTRLTVL.

The rearrangement uses TRBV29-1 and TRBJ1-4; 8 bases match TRBD1. Germline CDR1 is SQVTM and CDR2 is ANQGSEA. J gave up 6 bases and V 4 bases, and 4 bases lay outside the gene matches. The CDR3 covers 13 residues. The chain's CDR3 is CSVARTGHEKLFF. CDR3 bases: TGCAGCGTTGCCAGGACAGGGCATGAAAAACTGTTTTTT.

Remarks on this clonotype: An end of the junction differs from the germline gene, which may be a read error. The gene calls are TRBV5-8 and TRBJ1-3, with TRBD1 as a possible D gene (5 bases). Germline CDR1 is SGHTS and CDR2 is YDEGEE. This CDR3 is 15 amino acids long. CDR3 in DNA: TGTGCCAGCAGCCAAGGACATACCTCTGCAAACACCATATATTTT. This translates into CASSQGHTSANTIYF.

The chain couples TRBV12-3 or TRBV12-4 to TRBJ1-1; D is unclear. The CDR3 has 13 amino acids. V was trimmed by 1 base and J by 11 bases, leaving 14 bases between them. CDR3 protein: CASSLGPTADAFF. The CDR3 nucleotides are TGTGCCAGCAGTTTAGGTCCGACGGCCGATGCTTTCTTT.

Ten or more counts support this clonotype. This chain connects TRBV29-1 to TRBJ2-7; tentative D call: TRBD1 (6 bases). Looked up from germline, CDR1 is SQVTM and CDR2 is ANQGSEA. This CDR3 has 14 amino acids. Deletions cut 4 bases from V and 5 bases from J, with 18 bases between. CDR3 sequence: CSVAQGNAGNEQYF. CDR3 coding DNA: TGCAGCGTTGCCCAGGGGAACGCAGGTAACGAGCAGTACTTC.

The chain employs TRBV15 and TRBJ2-5; D assignment may be TRBD1 or TRBD2 (5 bases each). In germline, CDR1 is LNHNV, CDR2 YYDKDF (reference sequence). The CDR3 spans 15 residues. V gave up 1 base and J gave up 8 bases, with 17 bases separating them. CDR3 protein: CATSRVVGALSTQYF. CDR3 sequence (DNA): TGTGCCACCAGCAGAGTGGTCGGGGCTTTGAGCACCCAGTACTTC.

The CDR3 DNA follows: TGTGCCAGCAGCCAACCGGGACTAGCGGGTCCAACCTACGAGCAGTACTTC. It is translated as CASSQPGLAGPTYEQYF. V usage is TRBV14 and J usage is TRBJ2-7; 12 nucleotides match TRBD2. Germline-derived CDR1 and CDR2 are SGHDN and FVKESK. The CDR3 loop spans 17 amino acids. J lost 2 bases, V lost 2 bases, and 7 bases had no gene match.

This clonotype has a count of ten or more. The chain has TRBV5-1 and TRBJ1-1; 8 bases align to TRBD1. This CDR3 region has 15 residues. Germline lookup yields CDR1 SGHRS and CDR2 YFSETQ. V shed 0 bases, J shed 7 bases, and the junction held 8 bases outside the gene matches. CDR3 in amino acids: CASSLAKGGTGEAFF. In DNA, the CDR3 is TGCGCCAGCAGCTTGGCCAAGGGGGGGACAGGTGAAGCTTTCTTT.

This clonotype has a count of ten or more. The chain joins TRBV7-9 to TRBJ2-2, with D unclear. With 0 bases removed from V and 8 bases from J, the gap between germline ends came to 16 bases. This CDR3 is built from 16 residues. Per the germline V gene, CDR1 is SEHNR and CDR2 is FQNEAQ (reference sequence). The CDR3 sequence is CASSLARIATPGELFF. The DNA for the CDR3 is TGTGCCAGCAGCTTAGCCAGGATCGCCACTCCTGGGGAGCTGTTTTTT. Using reference TRBV7-9 and TRBJ2-2 for the parts outside the CDR3, the full variable domain is DTGVSQNPRHKITKRGQNVTFRCDPISEHNRLYWYRQTLGQGPEFLTYFQNEAQLEKSRLLSDRFSAERPKGSFSTLEIQRTEQGDSAMYLCASSLARIATPGELFFGEGSRLTVL.

As concerns this clonotype: An end of the junction does not agree with germline; a read error may underlie this. The chain couples TRBV10-3 to TRBJ2-7, with 7 bases matching TRBD2. CDR1 is ENHRY and CDR2 is SYGVKD in the germline V gene. The CDR3 consists of 15 residues. The CDR3 region is CASSPKTSYSYEQYF. As DNA, the CDR3 is TGTGCCAGCAGTCCAAAGACTAGCTACAGCTACGAGCAGTACTTC.

This clonotype was observed a handful of times. This sequence joins TRBV10-3 and TRBJ2-7; D is undetermined. Germline CDR1 is ENHRY and CDR2 is SYGVKD. The CDR3 sequence is 15 residues long. Trimming cost V 4 bases and J 7 bases, with 20 bases left between them. In nucleotides, the CDR3 is TGTGCCATCAGTGGGCCCGAATCGGTAGCCAATGAGCAGTACTTC. It yields the protein CAISGPESVANEQYF.

This clonotype occurred a few times. The CDR3 nucleotides are TGTGCCAGCAGCGTCTCATCGGGACTAGCGGGAGTACCCGGGGAGCTGTTTTTT. Its protein product is CASSVSSGLAGVPGELFF. The gene calls are TRBV9 and TRBJ2-2, with 14 bases identical to TRBD2. CDR3 length: 18 residues. The V gene end was trimmed by 2 bases and the J gene end by 6 bases; junction bases not matched to a gene: 9. CDR1 and CDR2 from the germline V gene are SGDLS and YYNGEE.

There are many counts of this clonotype. This sequence joins TRBV20-1 and TRBJ2-5, with D perhaps matching TRBD1 or TRBD2 (8 bases each). Trimming removed 5 bases at V and 4 bases at J, with 23 bases between. The germline V gene encodes CDR1 DFQATT and CDR2 SNEGSKA (reference sequence). This CDR3 is 16 amino acids long. The chain's CDR3 is CSARGGMRTGPETQYF. The DNA for the CDR3 is TGCAGTGCTCGGGGGGGAATGCGGACAGGGCCAGAGACCCAGTACTTC.

V gene TRBV15 combines with J gene TRBJ1-2; D unclear. This CDR3 has 11 residues. Germline V gene lookup returns CDR1 LNHNV and CDR2 YYDKDF (reference sequence). The V end lost 9 bases, the J end lost 2 bases, and 7 bases lay between the germline ends. The CDR3 sequence: CATAGNYGYTF. DNA of the CDR3: TGTGCCACTGCGGGGAACTATGGCTACACCTTC.

This clonotype was picked up many times. The chain links TRBV5-1 to TRBJ1-4; 7 positions agree with TRBD1. The CDR3 consists of 14 residues. Germline-derived CDR1 and CDR2 are SGHRS and YFSETQ. J gave up 13 bases and V 0 bases, and 9 bases lay outside the gene matches. The CDR3 region is CASSLEPKTGALFF. The CDR3 bases are TGCGCCAGCAGCTTGGAACCTAAAACAGGGGCACTGTTTTTT.

This clonotype has ten or more counts. V usage is TRBV29-1 and J usage is TRBJ2-5; D is ambiguous. This CDR3 is built from 11 residues. Germline CDR1 is SQVTM and CDR2 is ANQGSEA. V was cut by 3 bases and J by 5 bases, with 7 bases left in between. The CDR3 spells CSVEVVETQYF. As DNA, the CDR3 is TGCAGCGTTGAGGTAGTGGAGACCCAGTACTTC.

Many counts were recorded for this clonotype. CDR3 in DNA: TGTGCCAGCAAAGGAGGGGCAGGGGAAGACACCGGGGAGCTGTTTTTT. Amino acids: CASKGGAGEDTGELFF. This sequence joins TRBV2 and TRBJ2-2; D could derive from TRBD1 or TRBD2 (6 bases each). This CDR3 spans 16 amino acids. V dropped 7 bases and J dropped 3 bases, with 18 bases sitting between them. Germline lookup yields CDR1 SNHLY and CDR2 FYNNEI.

This clonotype was seen at least ten times. This chain joins TRBV19 and TRBJ1-6; D call uncertain. With 1 base removed from V and 10 bases from J, the gap between germline ends came to 11 bases. The CDR3 extends over 14 amino acids. The germline gives CDR1 LNHDA, CDR2 SQIVND (reference sequence). CDR3 coding DNA: TGTGCCAGTAGTATAGCCGGGTTGGGCTCACCCCTCCACTTT. Protein: CASSIAGLGSPLHF.